One sample yielded the 28 T cell receptor beta chains listed below, sequenced in a study of shared clonotypes between healthy human individuals. The data were produced by immunoSEQ multiplex PCR, yet TCRdb's version contains in-frame clones alone and is incomplete. Among some 2,500,000 clones listed, 80% to 95% were seen once. Specimen: naive CD4+ T cells from PBMCs. Subset of the sample: CD45RA+ positively selected. The source is a man between 18 and 35 years old in good health. Some clones in this sample may be carry-over from other donors' samples.

The chain couples TRBV6-4 to TRBJ2-1, with D perhaps TRBD2 (6 bases). The CDR3 length is 16 residues. V was pared by 5 bases and J by 5 bases, with 19 bases between. Per germline, CDR1 MRHNA and CDR2 SNTAGT. The CDR3 DNA follows: TGTGCCAGCAGTCGTCGCTGGGGGGTTGTCAACAATGAGCAGTTCTTC. Translation gives CASSRRWGVVNNEQFF.

The CDR3 DNA follows: TGTGCCAGCAGCGTATTGGCAGGGTACACTGAAGCTTTCTTT. This gives the protein CASSVLAGYTEAFF. J is TRBJ1-1 and V is TRBV9; a possible D gene is TRBD1 (5 bases). The ends were cut back, 1 base at V and 3 bases at J, with 10 bases in the middle. The CDR3 sequence is 14 residues long. Germline assignment: CDR1 SGDLS and CDR2 YYNGEE.

The chain carries TRBV29-1 and TRBJ2-1; the match to TRBD2 covers 7 bases. Germline V gene sequence: CDR1 SQVTM, CDR2 ANQGSEA. The V gene end was trimmed by 3 bases and the J gene end by 8 bases; junction bases not matched to a gene: 13. The CDR3 totals 15 residues. The CDR3 DNA is TGCAGCGTTGACGGGACTACCGGGTTAGGGGATGAGCAGTTCTTC. Protein: CSVDGTTGLGDEQFF.

The CDR3, as DNA: TGTGCCAGCAGTTACACGGATTACACTGAAGCTTTCTTT. Translation gives CASSYTDYTEAFF. V usage is TRBV6-6 and J usage is TRBJ1-1, with D unclear. Germline assignment: CDR1 MNHNY and CDR2 SVGAGI (reference sequence). The ends were cut back, 2 bases at V and 3 bases at J, with 7 bases in the middle. CDR3 size: 13 residues.

Comments on this clone: The junction does not match germline at one end; this may be a read error. The rearrangement links TRBV6-5 to TRBJ1-5, with D possibly TRBD1 on 5 matching bases. The CDR3 covers 15 residues. Per germline, CDR1 MNHEY and CDR2 SVGAGI. The CDR3 coding sequence is TGTGCCAGCAGTTATCAGGGTAATGGCAAACAGCCCCAGCATTTT. Amino acids: CASSYQGNGKQPQHF.

J is TRBJ2-7 and V is TRBV5-6; 11 bases agree with TRBD2. Germline CDR1 reads SGHDT; CDR2 reads YYEEEE. The CDR3 is made up of 15 amino acids. V dropped 2 bases and J dropped 5; count of bases not matched to a gene: 6. Here the CDR3 reads CASSFLTSGSHEQYF. The DNA for the CDR3 is TGTGCCAGCAGCTTTCTCACTAGCGGGAGCCACGAGCAGTACTTC.

Details on this clone: The same CDR3 also results from other DNA sequences found in this sample. This chain joins TRBV7-9 and TRBJ1-4; 9 bases align to TRBD1. CDR3 size: 16 residues. The junction had 4 bases not matched to a gene; V was cut back by 5 bases and J by 0 bases. Per germline, CDR1 SEHNR and CDR2 FQNEAQ (reference sequence). CDR3 nucleotides: TGTGCCAGCAGCCCGGGACAGGGTGCAACTAATGAAAAACTGTTTTTT. This codes for CASSPGQGATNEKLFF. Based on the CDR3 plus reference TRBV7-9 and TRBJ1-4, the full variable domain is DTGVSQNPRHKITKRGQNVTFRCDPISEHNRLYWYRQTLGQGPEFLTYFQNEAQLEKSRLLSDRFSAERPKGSFSTLEIQRTEQGDSAMYLCASSPGQGATNEKLFFGSGTQLSVL.

This clone was found a few times. The chain couples TRBV7-2 to TRBJ1-5; 10 bases are a match to TRBD1. The J segment lost 7 bases and the V segment lost 1 base, leaving 7 bases of the junction unmatched. This CDR3 is 16 amino acids long. Looked up from germline, CDR1 is SGHTA and CDR2 is FQGNSA. The CDR3: CASSLVGTGVRQPQHF. CDR3 in DNA: TGTGCCAGCAGCTTAGTAGGGACAGGGGTCAGACAGCCCCAGCATTTT.

V and J are TRBV19 and TRBJ2-5; tentative D call: TRBD1 (5 bases). The germline V gene encodes CDR1 LNHDA and CDR2 SQIVND (reference sequence). The CDR3 is 16 amino acids. Trimming pared 4 bases from V and 5 bases from J, leaving 20 bases between. The CDR3 reads CASSTLRRGAWETQYF. The CDR3, as DNA: TGTGCCAGTAGTACCCTCCGTAGGGGTGCATGGGAGACCCAGTACTTC.

The V call is TRBV28, the J call TRBJ2-1, with D perhaps TRBD1 (5 bases). The CDR3 loop spans 13 amino acids. Looked up from germline, CDR1 is MDHEN and CDR2 is SYDVKM. Trimming stripped 5 bases from V and 11 bases from J, with 16 bases between. CDR3 DNA sequence: TGTGCCAGCAGTCTCCCTGGGAAGGGGCAGCAGTTCTTC. Amino acids: CASSLPGKGQQFF.

The table lists this clone with a few counts. The rearrangement joins TRBV28 to TRBJ1-2; TRBD1 is a possible D gene (5 bases). Germline values: CDR1 MDHEN, CDR2 SYDVKM. V was clipped by 6 bases and J by 5 bases, with 19 bases between them. CDR3 size: 15 residues. CDR3 sequence: CASRGVGGRSYGYTF. In nucleotides, the CDR3 is TGTGCCAGCAGAGGAGTCGGGGGACGGAGTTATGGCTACACCTTC.

The rearrangement links TRBV28 to TRBJ1-3; the match to TRBD1 covers 7 bases. Germline trimming cut 4 bases from V and 2 bases from J; bases unmatched to any gene: 8. The CDR3 runs to 16 residues. Germline CDR1 MDHEN, CDR2 SYDVKM. The CDR3 DNA is TGTGCCAGCAGTTCGCCCCAGGGGGGAACTGGAAACACCATATATTTT. Translation: CASSSPQGGTGNTIYF.

Remarks on this clone: The same CDR3 can be traced to other DNA sequences in this sample. The chain links TRBV10-3 to TRBJ2-7, with TRBD1 matching 7 bases. Germline trimming cut 4 bases from V and 2 bases from J; bases unmatched to any gene: 2. The CDR3 runs 13 residues. Germline V gene lookup returns CDR1 ENHRY and CDR2 SYGVKD. CDR3 protein: CAISVQGAYEQYF. For the CDR3, the DNA is TGTGCCATCAGTGTCCAGGGGGCCTACGAGCAGTACTTC.

V usage is TRBV6-1 and J usage is TRBJ2-5; D is unresolved. V lost 1 base, J lost 5 bases, and 14 bases lay in between. Per germline, CDR1 MNHNS and CDR2 SASEGT. CDR3 length: 15 residues. Here the CDR3 reads CASSEERLSRETQYF. CDR3 sequence (DNA): TGTGCCAGCAGTGAAGAACGGCTCTCCAGGGAGACCCAGTACTTC.

The V call is TRBV7-9, the J call TRBJ2-2, with D perhaps assigned TRBD1 or TRBD2 (5 bases each). Germline V gene data show CDR1 as SEHNR and CDR2 as FQNEAQ (reference sequence). The germline V and J ends were trimmed by 5 bases and 10 bases, with 17 bases remaining between them. The CDR3 runs 14 residues. As DNA, the CDR3 is TGTGCCAGCAGCCACCCGGGACCCGCGCAGGAGCTGTTTTTT. This translates into CASSHPGPAQELFF.

The V call is TRBV18, the J call TRBJ2-7; 7 nucleotides agree with TRBD2. V was pared by 5 bases and J by 1 base, with 20 bases of the junction left unmatched. Germline V gives CDR1 KGHSH, CDR2 LQKENI. This CDR3 has 19 residues. The CDR3 spells CASSTSWGGSSGSSYEQYF. Written as DNA, the CDR3 is TGTGCCAGCTCAACCTCCTGGGGCGGGAGTTCTGGTTCGTCCTACGAGCAGTACTTC.

CDR3 nucleotides: TGTGCCAGCAGCTTAGATAGGGTGTGGGATGAGCAGTTCTTC. Translating it yields CASSLDRVWDEQFF. The genes are TRBV11-2 and TRBJ2-1; D ambiguous. The CDR3 runs to 14 residues. CDR1 and CDR2 from the germline V gene are SGHAT and FQNNGV. Deletions cut 0 bases from V and 8 bases from J, with 11 bases between.

In its sample, this clone was seen once. V and J are TRBV4-1 and TRBJ2-1, with 11 nucleotides matching TRBD2. The germline CDR1 and CDR2 sequences are MGHRA and YSYEKL. The CDR3 totals 20 residues. V gave up 1 base and J gave up 2 bases; unmatched junction bases: 13. CDR3 DNA: TGCGCCAGCAGCCAAGCCCAGGGGCTAGCGGGAGGAGTCACCTACAATGAGCAGTTCTTC. Protein: CASSQAQGLAGGVTYNEQFF.

The gene calls are TRBV6-5 and TRBJ2-7; D is tentatively TRBD1 or TRBD2 (5 bases each). CDR3 size: 15 residues. CDR1 and CDR2 from the germline V gene are MNHEY and SVGAGI. V was shortened by 0 bases and J by 0 bases, with 9 bases between the two germline ends. CDR3 nucleotide sequence: TGTGCCAGCAGTTACTCCAGGGACGTCTCCTACGAGCAGTACTTC. This encodes CASSYSRDVSYEQYF.

The chain employs TRBV14 and TRBJ2-5; D gene ambiguous. The CDR3 length is 13 residues. V lost 4 bases, J lost 3 bases, and 9 bases lay in between. From germline, CDR1 is SGHDN and CDR2 FVKESK. The CDR3 reads CASSRYIEETQYF. CDR3 bases: TGTGCCAGCAGCCGGTACATCGAAGAGACCCAGTACTTC. Based on the CDR3 plus reference TRBV14 and TRBJ2-5, the full variable domain is EAGVTQFPSHSVIEKGQTVTLRCDPISGHDNLYWYRRVMGKEIKFLLHFVKESKQDESGMPNNRFLAERTGGTYSTLKVQPAELEDSGVYFCASSRYIEETQYFGPGTRLLVL.

A note on this clone: Other DNA sequences in the same sample also yield this CDR3. This sequence joins TRBV7-3 and TRBJ2-1; weak D call: TRBD2 (5 bases). There are 15 residues in the CDR3. The V and J ends lost 5 bases and 2 bases respectively, with 13 bases between them. Germline CDR1 SGHTA, CDR2 FQGTGA. The CDR3 DNA reads TGTGCCAGCAGCCCCCAGCTAGCCGCCTACAATGAGCAGTTCTTC. This translates into CASSPQLAAYNEQFF.

Remarks on this clone: This CDR3 is also generated by other DNA sequences in the sample. V and J are TRBV9 and TRBJ2-2, with 7 bases lining up with TRBD1. Losses at the gene ends were 0 bases for V and 2 bases for J; bases not matched to a gene: 1. There are 15 residues in the CDR3. Germline assignment: CDR1 SGDLS and CDR2 YYNGEE. CDR3 loop: CASSVGQGNTGELFF. The CDR3 region has the DNA TGTGCCAGCAGCGTAGGACAGGGAAACACCGGGGAGCTGTTTTTT. Full variable domain (missing parts from reference TRBV9 and TRBJ2-2): DSGVTQTPKHLITATGQRVTLRCSPRSGDLSVYWYQQSLDQGLQFLIQYYNGEERAKGNILERFSAQQFPDLHSELNLSSLELGDSALYFCASSVGQGNTGELFFGEGSRLTVL.

This chain connects TRBV2 to TRBJ2-2; maybe TRBD1 (5 bases). In germline, CDR1 is SNHLY, CDR2 FYNNEI. The CDR3 covers 16 residues. With 10 bases removed from V and 5 bases from J, the gap between germline ends came to 23 bases. The CDR3 DNA follows: TGTGCCACTATTCCCAACTCAGGGATTCCAACCGGGGAGCTGTTTTTT. Residues: CATIPNSGIPTGELFF.

J is TRBJ2-7 and V is TRBV19; 12 nucleotides agree with TRBD2. V shed 5 bases and J 6 bases; nucleotides not matched to a gene: 8. This CDR3 has 15 amino acids. Germline CDR1 is LNHDA and CDR2 is SQIVND (reference sequence). This CDR3 is CASSPLAGGPSEQYF. CDR3 DNA: TGTGCCAGTAGTCCCCTAGCGGGAGGGCCATCCGAGCAGTACTTC. Variable domain in full (rest from reference TRBV19 and TRBJ2-7): DGGITQSPKYLFRKEGQNVTLSCEQNLNHDAMYWYRQDPGQGLRLIYYSQIVNDFQKGDIAEGYSVSREKKESFPLTVTSAQKNPTAFYLCASSPLAGGPSEQYFGPGTRLTVT.

This chain connects TRBV30 to TRBJ2-7; D might be TRBD2 (6 bases). Germline assignment: CDR1 GTSNPN and CDR2 SVGIG (reference sequence). The CDR3 is 16 amino acids. Between the trimmed V and J ends, which lost 3 bases and 5 bases, there was a span of 23 bases. CDR3 region: CAWSPRPGLLEHEQYF. The CDR3 region has the DNA TGTGCCTGGAGCCCCAGACCGGGACTTCTCGAACACGAGCAGTACTTC.

The V gene is TRBV6-1, the J gene TRBJ1-1, with TRBD1 as a possible D gene (5 bases). The CDR3 runs 13 residues. Trimming took off 6 bases at V and 2 bases at J, with 10 bases between the two ends. From germline, CDR1 is MNHNS and CDR2 SASEGT. CDR3 sequence (DNA): TGTGCCAGCAGGAAGACAGCCAACACTGAAGCTTTCTTT. Its translation: CASRKTANTEAFF.

The rearrangement links TRBV6-5 to TRBJ2-5; D tentatively reads TRBD1 or TRBD2 (6 bases each). CDR1 and CDR2 (germline): MNHEY, SVGAGI. V shed 7 bases and J shed 5 bases, with 17 bases lying between them. The CDR3 is 14 amino acids. CDR3: CASMRTGAGETQYF. The CDR3 bases are TGTGCCAGCATGCGAACGGGGGCAGGGGAGACCCAGTACTTC.

The chain carries TRBV7-9 and TRBJ1-2; D perhaps matches TRBD1 (5 bases). The CDR3 has 16 amino acids. The V gene's germline CDR1 is SEHNR and CDR2 FQNEAQ (reference sequence). Deletions cut 0 bases from V and 3 bases from J, with 14 bases between. The DNA for the CDR3 is TGTGCCAGCAGCTTAGCCGGAACAGACAGTTACTATGGCTACACCTTC. Translated, it gives CASSLAGTDSYYGYTF.